This is a list of T cell receptor beta chains from one sample in a study of T cell responses to AZD1222 COVID-19 vaccine. The assay was immunoSEQ multiplex PCR, and TCRdb's table has in-frame clones only and misses some. The table lists 150,000 to 200,000 clones, about 92% of them singletons. The specimen was peripheral blood, collected on day 0 of AZD1222 vaccination. The receptors derive from an adult in good health. Both conserved end residues are part of each CDR3. D genes are given only for firm matches. Not every row has a clone size; where given, it reads once, few, many or a size class.

>TRBJ1-4|.|TRBV30|.
CAWSVRTGSNEKLFF
TGTGCCTGGAGTGTACGGACCGGGTCTAATGAAAAACTGTTTTTT
>TRBJ2-1|.|TRBV4-1|.
CASSHQALAPQFF
TGCGCCAGCAGCCATCAGGCCCTAGCGCCCCAGTTCTTC
>TRBJ2-1|.|TRBV23-1|TRBD2
CASSRTSPYNEQFF
TGCGCCAGCAGTCGGACTAGCCCCTACAATGAGCAGTTCTTC
>TRBJ2-1|.|TRBV5-4|TRBD2
CASSLGGLAGGQYNEQFF
TGTGCCAGCAGCTTGGGGGGACTAGCGGGAGGCCAATACAATGAGCAGTTCTTC
>TRBJ1-1|once|TRBV30|.
CAWSVQVRTEAFF
TGTGCCTGGAGTGTACAAGTTCGCACTGAAGCTTTCTTT
>TRBJ2-1|.|TRBV10-1|TRBD2
CASSEPSGSYEQFF
TGCGCCAGCAGTGAGCCTAGCGGGAGTTATGAGCAGTTCTTC
>TRBJ1-2|.|TRBV28|TRBD1
CASSLGQGIGYTF
TGTGCCAGCAGCCTGGGACAGGGTATTGGCTACACCTTC
>TRBJ2-3|.|TRBV5-1|TRBD2
CASSLAGTGGGTDTQYF
TGCGCCAGCAGCTTGGCCGGGACGGGAGGGGGCACAGATACGCAGTATTTT
>TRBJ2-1|.|TRBV28|TRBD2
CASRPAGLAEYNEQFF
TGTGCCAGCAGACCCGCCGGACTAGCAGAATACAATGAGCAGTTCTTC
>TRBJ1-1|.|TRBV5-1|.
CASSQGPANTEAFF
TGCGCCAGCAGCCAGGGACCGGCGAACACTGAAGCTTTCTTT
>TRBJ1-1|.|TRBV15|TRBD1
CATSRGTGLNTEAFF
TGTGCCACCAGCAGGGGGACAGGTTTGAACACTGAAGCTTTCTTT
>TRBJ2-5|.|TRBV7-9|TRBD2
CASSLVGGGIKETQYF
TGTGCCAGCAGCTTAGTTGGGGGAGGGATAAAAGAGACCCAGTACTTC
>TRBJ1-1|.|TRBV7-2|.
CASSLDVQPNTEAFF
TGTGCCAGCAGCTTAGATGTACAGCCGAACACTGAAGCTTTCTTT
>TRBJ1-6|.|TRBV5-1|TRBD1
CASSSQTGGVGSPLHF
TGCGCCAGCAGCTCTCAGACAGGGGGCGTCGGGTCACCCCTCCACTTT
>TRBJ1-1|.|TRBV15|TRBD1
CATSRGQGNTEAFF
TGTGCCACCAGCAGGGGACAGGGCAACACTGAAGCTTTCTTT
>TRBJ2-5|.|TRBV9|.
CASSVAQHFWETQYF
TGTGCCAGCAGCGTAGCCCAGCACTTTTGGGAGACCCAGTACTTC
>TRBJ2-3|.|TRBV30|.
CAWAPNLYADTQYF
TGTGCCTGGGCCCCCAACCTTTACGCCGATACGCAGTATTTT
>TRBJ1-1|.|TRBV7-9|.
CASSLGQANTEAFF
TGTGCCAGCAGCTTAGGCCAGGCGAACACTGAAGCTTTCTTT
>TRBJ2-3|.|TRBV18|.
CASSLTDTQYF
TGTGCCAGCTCGCTCACAGATACGCAGTATTTT
>TRBJ2-3|few|TRBV6-4|TRBD2
CASSDGEAGVADTQYF
TGTGCCAGCAGTGACGGAGAAGCGGGAGTGGCAGATACGCAGTATTTT
>TRBJ2-7|.|TRBV27|.
CASSLYRGEQYF
TGTGCCAGCAGCCTCTATCGGGGCGAGCAGTACTTC
>TRBJ1-1|.|TRBV5-1|.
CASSLEGGGDTEAFF
TGCGCCAGCAGCTTGGAAGGGGGAGGAGACACTGAAGCTTTCTTT
>TRBJ2-7|.|TRBV4-1|.
CASSQAPEAAQYF
TGCGCCAGCAGCCAGGCCCCGGAGGCTGCGCAGTACTTC
>TRBJ1-1|.|TRBV19|TRBD1
CASSTRAGGGTEAFF
TGTGCCAGTAGTACCCGTGCAGGGGGCGGTACTGAAGCTTTCTTT
>TRBJ1-5|.|TRBV2|.
CASSEARGLRNQPQHF
TGTGCCAGCAGTGAAGCGCGGGGTTTACGGAATCAGCCCCAGCATTTT
>TRBJ1-1|once|TRBV6-4|.
CASSAGMNTEAFF
TGTGCCAGCAGTGCAGGAATGAACACTGAAGCTTTCTTT
>TRBJ1-4|.|TRBV4-1|TRBD1
CASSSGTGTEKLFF
TGCGCCAGCAGCTCCGGGACAGGGACTGAAAAACTGTTTTTT
>TRBJ1-5|.|TRBV5-8|.
CASSLWRENQPQHF
TGTGCCAGCAGCTTGTGGCGGGAAAATCAGCCCCAGCATTTT
>TRBJ2-7|.|TRBV7-9|.
CASSPGLGPHEQYF
TGTGCCAGCAGTCCTGGACTGGGTCCACACGAGCAGTACTTC
>TRBJ1-1|.|TRBV5-6|.
CASSPPTDKNTEAFF
TGTGCCAGCAGCCCACCGACAGACAAGAACACTGAAGCTTTCTTT
>TRBJ1-3|.|TRBV28|TRBD1
CASNPSLNRGQSSGNTIYF
TGTGCCAGCAACCCTTCGTTAAACAGGGGGCAAAGCTCTGGAAACACCATATATTTT
>TRBJ1-1|.|TRBV6-2/TRBV6-3|.
CASSWTRNTEAFF
TGTGCCAGCAGCTGGACACGGAACACTGAAGCTTTCTTT
>TRBJ1-6|.|TRBV5-1|TRBD1
CASSSAGGGSPLHF
TGCGCCAGCAGCTCAGCAGGGGGCGGTTCACCCCTCCACTTT
>TRBJ1-5|.|TRBV18|.
CASSRDGSNQPQHF
TGTGCCAGCTCACGGGACGGAAGCAATCAGCCCCAGCATTTT
>TRBJ2-7|.|TRBV10-2|TRBD2
CASSEWLRAGGYEQYF
TGCGCCAGCAGTGAGTGGCTGCGGGCGGGGGGGTACGAGCAGTACTTC
>TRBJ2-1|.|TRBV14|TRBD2
CASSAQAGGHNEQFF
TGTGCCAGCAGCGCGCAAGCGGGAGGCCACAATGAGCAGTTCTTC
>TRBJ1-2|once|TRBV7-2|TRBD1
CASSLEGTGTSGYTF
TGTGCCAGCAGCTTAGAGGGGACAGGGACTAGTGGCTACACCTTC
>TRBJ2-1|.|TRBV3-1/TRBV3-2|.
CASSQDLRVSGNGQFF
TGTGCCAGCAGCCAAGATCTTCGGGTTAGCGGTAACGGGCAGTTCTTC
>TRBJ1-1|.|TRBV10-3|TRBD1
CAVQTGGAGANTEAFF
TGTGCCGTTCAGACAGGGGGCGCTGGGGCGAACACTGAAGCTTTCTTT
>TRBJ2-5|.|TRBV5-1|TRBD2
CASSHGTSGETQYF
TGCGCCAGCAGCCACGGGACTAGCGGCGAGACCCAGTACTTC
>TRBJ2-1|.|TRBV6-6|TRBD2
CASSRPGLAGDNEQFF
TGTGCCAGCAGCCGACCGGGACTAGCGGGAGATAATGAGCAGTTCTTC
>TRBJ1-4|once|TRBV28|TRBD1
CASSKTGSSEKLFF
TGTGCCAGCAGCAAGACAGGGTCGAGTGAAAAACTGTTTTTT
>TRBJ2-7|.|TRBV11-2|.
CASNQRVGAGEQYF
TGTGCCAGCAACCAACGGGTAGGGGCTGGCGAGCAGTACTTC
>TRBJ1-1|.|TRBV5-5|.
CASSSSPLTVEAFF
TGTGCCAGCAGCTCGTCCCCCTTGACAGTAGAAGCTTTCTTT
>TRBJ2-1|once|TRBV7-9|.
CASSFIVGGYNEQFF
TGTGCCAGCAGCTTTATAGTTGGGGGATACAATGAGCAGTTCTTC
>TRBJ1-3|.|TRBV18|.
CASSPSAISGNTVYF
TGTGCCAGCTCACCCTCGGCGATCTCTGGAAACACCGTATATTTT
>TRBJ1-1|.|TRBV4-1|.
CASSTIGGTEAFF
TGCGCCAGCAGCACCATAGGTGGCACTGAAGCTTTCTTT
>TRBJ1-6|.|TRBV29-1|.
CSVRGGENSPLHF
TGCAGCGTTCGGGGGGGGGAAAATTCACCCCTCCACTTT
>TRBJ2-7|.|TRBV6-5|.
CASSSQGLHYEQYF
TGTGCCAGCAGTTCCCAGGGATTGCACTACGAGCAGTACTTC